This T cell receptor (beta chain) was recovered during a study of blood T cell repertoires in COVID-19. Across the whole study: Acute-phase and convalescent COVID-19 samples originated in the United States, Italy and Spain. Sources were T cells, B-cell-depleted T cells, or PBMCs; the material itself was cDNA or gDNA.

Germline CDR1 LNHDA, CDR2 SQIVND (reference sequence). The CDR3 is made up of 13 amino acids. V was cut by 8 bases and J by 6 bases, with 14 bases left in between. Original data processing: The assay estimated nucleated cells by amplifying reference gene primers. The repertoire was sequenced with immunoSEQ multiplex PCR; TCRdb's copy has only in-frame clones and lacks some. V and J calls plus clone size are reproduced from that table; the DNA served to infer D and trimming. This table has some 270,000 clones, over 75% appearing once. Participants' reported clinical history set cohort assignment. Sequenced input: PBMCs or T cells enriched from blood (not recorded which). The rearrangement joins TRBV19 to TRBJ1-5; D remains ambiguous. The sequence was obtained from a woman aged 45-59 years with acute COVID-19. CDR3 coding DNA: TGTGCCAGTTCCCGGCAGGTTGGTCAGCCCCAGCATTTT. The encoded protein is CASSRQVGQPQHF.